This TCR beta chain was documented in a study of blood T cell repertoires in COVID-19. This CDR3 contains 15 residues. The V end lost 4 bases, the J end lost 0 bases, and 12 bases lay between the germline ends. Germline V gene sequence: CDR1 SGHDN, CDR2 FVKESK. The repertoire was sequenced with immunoSEQ multiplex PCR; TCRdb's copy has only in-frame clones and lacks some. The profile covers 250,000 to 400,000 clones, with 75% to 90% appearing a single time and less than 3.5% taken by the ten largest. Only one count was recorded for this clone. The source material was peripheral blood. The chain recombines TRBV14 with TRBJ1-1; D is perhaps TRBD1 (6 bases). The sequence was obtained from a woman in her twenties or thirties with COVID-19, enrolled during active disease. In nucleotides, the CDR3 is TGTGCCAGCAGCCCAACGAGGACAGTGAACACTGAAGCTTTCTTT. Encoded protein: CASSPTRTVNTEAFF.